One T cell receptor (beta chain) is described in this entry. Its antigen is not identified. Pooling of second doses given at about 4 or about 12 weeks was done. Deletions cut 10 bases from V and 5 bases from J, with 12 bases between. CDR3 length: 12 amino acids. Germline assignment: CDR1 ENHRY and CDR2 SYGVKD. The sample is drawn from a study of T cell responses to AZD1222 COVID-19 vaccine. The data were produced by immunoSEQ multiplex PCR, yet TCRdb's version contains in-frame clones alone and is incomplete. This sample has more than 80,000 clones, with 80% to 90% found just once. Overall study results and limits: Spike-specific TCR breadth and depth rose after two AZD1222 doses. Reportedly, nearly half the spike-specific TCRs target unmutated variant regions.

The specimen comprised peripheral blood, sampled 28 days after the second AZD1222 dose. This TCR was sampled from an adult who received the AZD1222 COVID-19 vaccine. The chain combines TRBV10-3 with TRBJ1-3, with no clear D. This CDR3 reads CATLDVRNTIYF. CDR3 sequence (DNA): TGTGCCACTTTGGACGTAAGAAACACCATATATTTT.